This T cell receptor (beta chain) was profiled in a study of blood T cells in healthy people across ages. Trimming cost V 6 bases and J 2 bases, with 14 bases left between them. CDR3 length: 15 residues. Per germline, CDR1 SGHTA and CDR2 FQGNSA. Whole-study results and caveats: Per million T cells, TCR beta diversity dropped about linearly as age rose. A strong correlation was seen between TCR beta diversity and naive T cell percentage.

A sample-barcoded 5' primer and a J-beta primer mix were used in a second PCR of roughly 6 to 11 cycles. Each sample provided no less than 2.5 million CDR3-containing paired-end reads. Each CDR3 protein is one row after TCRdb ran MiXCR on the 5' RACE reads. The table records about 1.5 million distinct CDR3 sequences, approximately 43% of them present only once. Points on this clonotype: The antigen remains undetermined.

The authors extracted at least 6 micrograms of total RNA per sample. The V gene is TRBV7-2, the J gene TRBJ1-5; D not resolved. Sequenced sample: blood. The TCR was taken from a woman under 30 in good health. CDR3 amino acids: CASSQGGWGNQPQHF. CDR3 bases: TGTGCCAGCAGTCAAGGTGGCTGGGGCAATCAGCCCCAGCATTTT.